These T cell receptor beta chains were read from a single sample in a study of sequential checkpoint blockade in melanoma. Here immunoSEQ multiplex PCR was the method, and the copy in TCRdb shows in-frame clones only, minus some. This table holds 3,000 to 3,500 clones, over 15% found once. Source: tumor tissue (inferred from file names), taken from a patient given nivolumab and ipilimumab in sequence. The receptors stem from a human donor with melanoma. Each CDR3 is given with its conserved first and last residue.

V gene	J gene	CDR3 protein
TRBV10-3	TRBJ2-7	CAISESSGSSAYEQYF
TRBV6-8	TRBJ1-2	CASRPRGRANYGYTF
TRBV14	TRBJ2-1	CASSQERESSYNEQFF
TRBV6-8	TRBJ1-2	CASSSEFGVDYGYTF
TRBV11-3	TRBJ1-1	CASSLGFWEDTEAFF
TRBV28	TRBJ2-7	CASSLFSGVSLSYEQYF
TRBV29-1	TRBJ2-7	CSVEASGVSYKQYF
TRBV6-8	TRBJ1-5	CASRRTERGNQPQHF
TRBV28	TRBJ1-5	CASNPFYNSNQPQHF
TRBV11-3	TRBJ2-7	CASSTISGFREQYF
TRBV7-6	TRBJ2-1	CASSQGLGTSGRYNEQFF
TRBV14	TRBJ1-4	CASSPGQGREKLFF
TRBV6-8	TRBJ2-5	CASRLGSTGTQYF
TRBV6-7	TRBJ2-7	CASSNLYEQYF
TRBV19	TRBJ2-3	CASRSSGFTDTQYF
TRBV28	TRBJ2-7	CASSRAGAIAEQYF
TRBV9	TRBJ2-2	CASSPFKTGELFF
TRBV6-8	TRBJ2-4	CASSAGTGVANIQYF
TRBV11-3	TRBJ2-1	CASSLDRARDSHSYNEQFF
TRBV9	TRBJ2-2	CASSVRAGVSVGELFF
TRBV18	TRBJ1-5	CASSPPASNQPQHF
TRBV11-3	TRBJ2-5	CASSFGTPQETQYF
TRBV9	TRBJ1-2	CASSVAVGGYGYTF
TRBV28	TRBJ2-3	CASTLSGRFADTQYF
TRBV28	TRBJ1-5	CASSLWGQPYQPQHF
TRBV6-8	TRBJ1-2	CAIGAPGGANYGYTF
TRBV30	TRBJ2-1	CAWSGLAGGRKYNEQFF
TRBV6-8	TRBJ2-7	CASSPTGGPGYEQYF
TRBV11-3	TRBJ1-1	CASSPVGENTEAFF
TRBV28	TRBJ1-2	CASGDSRGGYTF
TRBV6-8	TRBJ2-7	CASSYRRLAGVYEQYF
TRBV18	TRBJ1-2	CASSPLPGQGAIGYTF
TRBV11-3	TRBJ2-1	CASSLNAGSYNEQFF
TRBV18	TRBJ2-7	CASSPAGTGRDEQYF
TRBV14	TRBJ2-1	CASSQLEAYNEQFF
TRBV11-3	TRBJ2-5	CASSLGGGLAGPQETQYF
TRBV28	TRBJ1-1	CASSSSGALWGTEAFF
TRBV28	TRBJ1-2	CASRPQGARGYTF
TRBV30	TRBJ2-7	CAWSPPGRWDLIQDEQYF
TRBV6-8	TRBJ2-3	CASSDGGLLTDTQYF
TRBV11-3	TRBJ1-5	CASSLSLWPISRDQPQHF
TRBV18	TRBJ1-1	CASSPNTGLNTEAFF
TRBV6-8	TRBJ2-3	CASSERGGTDTQYF
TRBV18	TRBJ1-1	CASSPLRGSGTEAFF
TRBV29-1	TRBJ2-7	CSVASGSYEQYF
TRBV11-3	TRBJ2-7	CASSLVQGSHEQYF
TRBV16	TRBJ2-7	CASSQQGVYSYEQYF
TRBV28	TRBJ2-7	CASNLQGISYEQYF
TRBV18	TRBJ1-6	CASSGGRNSPLHF
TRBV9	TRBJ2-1	CASSVAGELYNEQFF
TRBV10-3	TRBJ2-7	CAISESGREDEQYF